This TCR beta chain emerged from a study of blood T cell repertoires in COVID-19. Study details: Material from acute and convalescent COVID-19 was sourced from the United States, Italy and Spain.

Clones were read by immunoSEQ multiplex PCR, and TCRdb kept only the in-frame ones, dropping some. The sample includes about 270,000 clones, 70% to 90% of them seen just once. This clone showed up just a few times. CDR1 is ENHRY, CDR2 SYGVKD, per germline. Trimming took off 0 bases at V and 4 bases at J, with 9 bases between the two ends. This CDR3 has 14 residues. The sequenced sample was peripheral blood. The chain combines TRBV10-3 with TRBJ1-2; D possibly corresponds to TRBD1 (5 bases). This TCR was sampled from a woman between 50 and 59 years old with active or convalescent COVID-19. For the CDR3, the DNA is TGTGCCATCAGTGAGTCTGGGGGGGGCTATGGCTACACCTTC. It is translated as CAISESGGGYGYTF.